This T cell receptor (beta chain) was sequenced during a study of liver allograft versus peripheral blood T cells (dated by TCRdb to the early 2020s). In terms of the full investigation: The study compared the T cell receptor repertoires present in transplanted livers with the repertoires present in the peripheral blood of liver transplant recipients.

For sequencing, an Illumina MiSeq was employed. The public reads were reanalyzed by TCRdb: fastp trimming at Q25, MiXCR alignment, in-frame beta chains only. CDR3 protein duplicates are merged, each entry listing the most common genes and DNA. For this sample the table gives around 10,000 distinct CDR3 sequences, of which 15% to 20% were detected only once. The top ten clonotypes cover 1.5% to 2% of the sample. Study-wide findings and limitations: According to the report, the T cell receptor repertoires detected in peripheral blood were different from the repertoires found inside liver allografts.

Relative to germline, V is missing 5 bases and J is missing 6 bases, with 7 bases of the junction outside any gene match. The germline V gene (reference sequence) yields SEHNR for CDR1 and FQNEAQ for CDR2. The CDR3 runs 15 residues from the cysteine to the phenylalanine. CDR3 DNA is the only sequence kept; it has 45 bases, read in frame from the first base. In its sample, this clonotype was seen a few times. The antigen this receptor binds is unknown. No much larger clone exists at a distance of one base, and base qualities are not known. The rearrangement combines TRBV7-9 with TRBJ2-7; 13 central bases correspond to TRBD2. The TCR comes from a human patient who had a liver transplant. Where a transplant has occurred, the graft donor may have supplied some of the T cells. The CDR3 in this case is CASSPRLAGGGEQYF. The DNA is TGTGCCAGCAGCCCCCGACTAGCGGGAGGTGGCGAGCAGTACTTC.